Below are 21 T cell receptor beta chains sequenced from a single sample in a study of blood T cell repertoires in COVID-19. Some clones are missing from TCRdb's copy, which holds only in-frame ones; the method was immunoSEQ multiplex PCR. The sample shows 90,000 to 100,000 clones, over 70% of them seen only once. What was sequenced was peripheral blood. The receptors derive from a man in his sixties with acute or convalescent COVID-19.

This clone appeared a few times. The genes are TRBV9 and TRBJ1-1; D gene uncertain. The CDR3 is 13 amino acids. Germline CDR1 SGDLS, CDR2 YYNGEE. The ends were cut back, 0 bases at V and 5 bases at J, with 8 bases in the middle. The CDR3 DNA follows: TGTGCCAGCAGCGTAGGAGGTATGACTGAAGCTTTCTTT. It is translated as CASSVGGMTEAFF.

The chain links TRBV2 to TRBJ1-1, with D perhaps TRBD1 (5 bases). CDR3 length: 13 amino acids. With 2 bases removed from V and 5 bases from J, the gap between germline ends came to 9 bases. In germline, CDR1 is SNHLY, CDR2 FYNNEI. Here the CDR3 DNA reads TGTGCCAGCAGTGAACACCAGGGTACTGAAGCTTTCTTT. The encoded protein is CASSEHQGTEAFF.

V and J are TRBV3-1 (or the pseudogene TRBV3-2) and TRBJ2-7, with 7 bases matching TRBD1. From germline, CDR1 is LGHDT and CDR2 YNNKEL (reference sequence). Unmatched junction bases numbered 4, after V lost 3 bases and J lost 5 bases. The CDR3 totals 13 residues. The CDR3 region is CASSHPTGNEQYF. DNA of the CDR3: TGTGCCAGCAGCCACCCGACAGGGAACGAGCAGTACTTC.

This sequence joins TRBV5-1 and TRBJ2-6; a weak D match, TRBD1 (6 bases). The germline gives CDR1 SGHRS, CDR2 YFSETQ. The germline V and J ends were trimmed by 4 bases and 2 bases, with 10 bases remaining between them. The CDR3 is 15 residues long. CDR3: CASSRGGAGANVLTF. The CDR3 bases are TGCGCCAGCAGCCGAGGGGGAGCTGGGGCCAACGTCCTGACTTTC.

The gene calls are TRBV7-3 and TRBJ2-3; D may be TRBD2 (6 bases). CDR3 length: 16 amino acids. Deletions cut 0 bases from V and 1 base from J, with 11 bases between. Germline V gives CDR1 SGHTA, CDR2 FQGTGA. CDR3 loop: CASSLTASARTDTQYF. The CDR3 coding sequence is TGTGCCAGCAGCTTAACGGCTAGCGCACGCACAGATACGCAGTATTTT.

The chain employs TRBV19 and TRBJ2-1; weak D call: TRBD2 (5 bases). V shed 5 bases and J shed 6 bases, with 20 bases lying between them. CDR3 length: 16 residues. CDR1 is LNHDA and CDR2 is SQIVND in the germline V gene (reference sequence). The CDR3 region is CASSARTPKGLNEQFF. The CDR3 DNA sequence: TGTGCCAGTAGTGCGCGGACTCCTAAGGGCCTCAATGAGCAGTTCTTC.

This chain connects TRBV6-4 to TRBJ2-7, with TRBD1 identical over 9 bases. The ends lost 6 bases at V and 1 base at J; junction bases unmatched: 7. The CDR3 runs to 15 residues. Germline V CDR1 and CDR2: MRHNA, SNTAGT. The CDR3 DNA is TGTGCCAGCAGCATTACAGGGGGCCGTTCCTACGAGCAGTACTTC. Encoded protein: CASSITGGRSYEQYF.

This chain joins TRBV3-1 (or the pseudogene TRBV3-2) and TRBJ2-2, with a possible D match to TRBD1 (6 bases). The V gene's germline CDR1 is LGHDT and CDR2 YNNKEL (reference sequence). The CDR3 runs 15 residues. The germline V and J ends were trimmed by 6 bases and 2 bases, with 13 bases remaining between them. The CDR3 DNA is TGTGCCAGCAGGGGGTGGGACACAAACACCGGGGAGCTGTTTTTT. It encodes CASRGWDTNTGELFF.

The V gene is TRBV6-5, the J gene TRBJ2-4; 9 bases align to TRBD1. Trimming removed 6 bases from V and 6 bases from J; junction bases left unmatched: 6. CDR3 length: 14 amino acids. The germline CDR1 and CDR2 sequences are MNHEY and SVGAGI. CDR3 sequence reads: CASSRDRASNIQYF. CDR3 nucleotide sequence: TGTGCCAGCAGCAGGGACAGGGCTTCAAACATTCAGTACTTC.

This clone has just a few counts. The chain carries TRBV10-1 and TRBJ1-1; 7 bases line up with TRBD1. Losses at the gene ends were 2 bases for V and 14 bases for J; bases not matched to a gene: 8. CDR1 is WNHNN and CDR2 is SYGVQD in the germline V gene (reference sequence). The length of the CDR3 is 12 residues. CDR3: CASSEDRTGIFF. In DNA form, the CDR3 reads TGCGCCAGCAGTGAGGACCGGACAGGAATATTCTTT.

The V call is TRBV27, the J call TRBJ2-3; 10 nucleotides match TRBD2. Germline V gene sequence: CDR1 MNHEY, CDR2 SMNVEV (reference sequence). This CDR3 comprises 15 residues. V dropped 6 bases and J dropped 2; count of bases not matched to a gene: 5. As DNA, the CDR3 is TGTGCCAGCAGCCCCGGGACTAGCGTCACAGATACGCAGTATTTT. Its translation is CASSPGTSVTDTQYF.

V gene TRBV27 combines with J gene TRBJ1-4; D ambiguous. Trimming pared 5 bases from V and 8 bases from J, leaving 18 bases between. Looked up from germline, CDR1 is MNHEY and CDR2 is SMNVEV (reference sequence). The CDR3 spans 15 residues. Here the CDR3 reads CASSRSNDMIEKLFF. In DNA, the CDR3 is TGTGCCAGCAGTCGGTCGAACGACATGATAGAAAAACTGTTTTTT. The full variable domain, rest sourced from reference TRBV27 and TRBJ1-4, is EAQVTQNPRYLITVTGKKLTVTCSQNMNHEYMSWYRQDPGLGLRQIYYSMNVEVTDKGDVPEGYKVSRKEKRNFPLILESPSPNQTSLYFCASSRSNDMIEKLFFGSGTQLSVL.

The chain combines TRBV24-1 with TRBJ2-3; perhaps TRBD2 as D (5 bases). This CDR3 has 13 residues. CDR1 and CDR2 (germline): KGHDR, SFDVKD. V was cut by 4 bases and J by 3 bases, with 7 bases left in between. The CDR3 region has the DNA TGTGCCACCAGTGAGGGCGGGACAGATACGCAGTATTTT. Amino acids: CATSEGGTDTQYF.

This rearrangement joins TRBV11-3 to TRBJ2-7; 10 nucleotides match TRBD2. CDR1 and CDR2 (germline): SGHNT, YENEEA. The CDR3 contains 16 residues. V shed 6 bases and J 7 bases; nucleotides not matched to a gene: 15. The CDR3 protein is CASSLGKLAGKGEQYF. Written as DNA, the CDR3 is TGTGCCAGCAGTCTCGGTAAACTAGCGGGGAAAGGGGAGCAGTACTTC.

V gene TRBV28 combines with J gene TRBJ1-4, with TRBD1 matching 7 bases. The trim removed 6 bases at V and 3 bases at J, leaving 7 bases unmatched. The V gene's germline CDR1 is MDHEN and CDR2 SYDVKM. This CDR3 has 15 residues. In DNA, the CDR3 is TGTGCCAGCAGCCGGGGACAGCTTTCTAATGAAAAACTGTTTTTT. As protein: CASSRGQLSNEKLFF.

The CDR3 nucleotides are TGTGCCAGTAGTAGAGGTAGCGGGGTGATCACAGATACGCAGTATTTT. Translating gives CASSRGSGVITDTQYF. V and J are TRBV19 and TRBJ2-3; 8 bases align to TRBD2. Germline CDR1 reads LNHDA; CDR2 reads SQIVND (reference sequence). The CDR3 extends over 16 amino acids. After removal of 4 bases from V and 2 bases from J, the junction contained 8 bases not matched to a gene.

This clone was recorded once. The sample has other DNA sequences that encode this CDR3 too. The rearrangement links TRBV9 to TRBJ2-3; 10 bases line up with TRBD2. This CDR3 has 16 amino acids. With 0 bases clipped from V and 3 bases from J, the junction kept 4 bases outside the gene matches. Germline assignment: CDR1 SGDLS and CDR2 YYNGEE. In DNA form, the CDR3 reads TGTGCCAGCAGCGTAGTGGCTAGCGGGAGAACAGATACGCAGTATTTT. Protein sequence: CASSVVASGRTDTQYF.

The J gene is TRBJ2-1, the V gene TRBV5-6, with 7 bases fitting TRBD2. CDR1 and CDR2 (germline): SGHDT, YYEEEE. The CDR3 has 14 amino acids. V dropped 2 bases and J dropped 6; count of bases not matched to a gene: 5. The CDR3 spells CASSFTSSGNEQFF. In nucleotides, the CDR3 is TGTGCCAGCAGCTTTACGTCTAGCGGCAATGAGCAGTTCTTC.

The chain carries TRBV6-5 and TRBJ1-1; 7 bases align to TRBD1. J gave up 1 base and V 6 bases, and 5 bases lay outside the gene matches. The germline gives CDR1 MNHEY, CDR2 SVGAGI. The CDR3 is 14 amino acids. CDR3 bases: TGTGCCAGCAGGCCGACAGGGACGAACACTGAAGCTTTCTTT. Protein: CASRPTGTNTEAFF.

CDR3 DNA sequence: TGTGCCAGCAGCCCTATTAACCGGGACACTGAAGCTTTCTTT. Its translation is CASSPINRDTEAFF. The chain carries TRBV5-4 and TRBJ1-1; D unresolved. Germline V gives CDR1 SGHNT, CDR2 YYREEE (reference sequence). The V and J ends lost 4 bases and 3 bases respectively, with 13 bases between them. The CDR3 extends over 14 amino acids. The full variable domain, rest sourced from reference TRBV5-4 and TRBJ1-1, is ETGVTQSPTHLIKTRGQQVTLRCSSQSGHNTVSWYQQALGQGPQFIFQYYREEENGRGNFPPRFSGLQFPNYSSELNVNALELDDSALYLCASSPINRDTEAFFGQGTRLTVV.

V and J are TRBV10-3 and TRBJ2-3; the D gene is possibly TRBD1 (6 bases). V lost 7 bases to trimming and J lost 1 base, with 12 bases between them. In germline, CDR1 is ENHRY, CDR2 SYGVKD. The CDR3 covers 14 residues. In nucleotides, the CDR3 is TGTGCCATCACGGGGTCAGGGGGCACAGATACGCAGTATTTT. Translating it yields CAITGSGGTDTQYF.